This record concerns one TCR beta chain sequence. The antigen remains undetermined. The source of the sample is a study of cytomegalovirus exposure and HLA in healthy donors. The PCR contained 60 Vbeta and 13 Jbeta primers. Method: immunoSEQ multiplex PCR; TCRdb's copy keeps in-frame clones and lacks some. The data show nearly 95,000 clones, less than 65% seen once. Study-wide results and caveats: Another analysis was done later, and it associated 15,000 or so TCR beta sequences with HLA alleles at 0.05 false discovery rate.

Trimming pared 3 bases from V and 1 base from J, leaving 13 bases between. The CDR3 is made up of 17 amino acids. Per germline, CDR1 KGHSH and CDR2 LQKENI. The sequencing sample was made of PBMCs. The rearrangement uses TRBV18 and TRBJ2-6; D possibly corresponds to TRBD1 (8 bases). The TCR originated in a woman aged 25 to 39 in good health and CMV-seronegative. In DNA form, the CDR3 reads TGTGCCAGCTCACCGCCACAGGGGGGGTCTGGGGCCAACGTCCTGACTTTC. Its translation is CASSPPQGGSGANVLTF.